The text below deals with one T cell receptor (beta chain). The repertoire was sequenced with immunoSEQ multiplex PCR; TCRdb's copy has only in-frame clones and lacks some. Here the sample spans approximately 130,000 clones, roughly 95% being singletons. These data belong to a study of T cell changes during pregnancy in multiple sclerosis. Germline CDR1 reads MNHEY; CDR2 reads SMNVEV (reference sequence). The V end was cut by 5 bases, the J end by 7 bases, with 21 bases between. This CDR3 spans 16 amino acids. The V and J genes are TRBV27 and TRBJ1-5; no reliable D call. This sequence originates from a female donor with multiple sclerosis, enrolled in a pregnancy study. Here the sequenced sample was peripheral blood, taken after pregnancy. The CDR3 bases are TGTGCCAGCAGTCTCCGTACAGAGAAGCTTAACCAGCCCCAGCATTTT. Residues: CASSLRTEKLNQPQHF.